This TCR beta chain was profiled in a study of T cells in Graves' hyperthyroidism and ophthalmopathy. Germline-derived CDR1 and CDR2 are KGHDR and SFDVKD. J was trimmed by 5 bases and V by 7 bases; bases with no gene match: 4. The CDR3 has 13 amino acids. Researchers amplified the TCR beta CDR3 regions from RNA transcripts. During a first-round RT-PCR of the TCR CDR3, the HTBI primer set was used. TCRdb reanalysed the multiplex PCR reads using MiXCR and keeps one entry per CDR3 protein. Altogether around 490,000 distinct CDR3 sequences are present, 15% to 20% being singletons, with the ten largest covering about 50%.

This receptor was taken from a middle-aged man with Graves' ophthalmopathy. The sample taken for sequencing was blood. V gene TRBV24-1 combines with J gene TRBJ2-3; 8 nucleotides match TRBD1. The CDR3 DNA sequence: TGTGCCACCAGGGACAGGGTCGGAGATACGCAGTATTTT. This translates into CATRDRVGDTQYF.